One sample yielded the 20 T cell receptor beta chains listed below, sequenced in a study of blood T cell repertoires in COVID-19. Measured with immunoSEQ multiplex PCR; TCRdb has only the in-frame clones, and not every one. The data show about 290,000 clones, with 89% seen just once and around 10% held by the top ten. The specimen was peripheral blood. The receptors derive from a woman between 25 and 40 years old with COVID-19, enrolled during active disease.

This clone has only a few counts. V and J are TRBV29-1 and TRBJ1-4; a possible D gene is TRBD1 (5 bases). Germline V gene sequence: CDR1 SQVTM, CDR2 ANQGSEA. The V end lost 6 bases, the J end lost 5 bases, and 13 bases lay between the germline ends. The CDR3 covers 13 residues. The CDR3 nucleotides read TGCAGCGTCCGCGGGGGTCGGAATGAAAAACTGTTTTTT. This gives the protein CSVRGGRNEKLFF.

The chain's CDR3 is CASSLEDRDGGYTF. The CDR3 DNA reads as TGCGCCAGCAGCTTGGAGGACAGGGATGGGGGCTACACCTTC. The V call is TRBV5-1, the J call TRBJ1-2, with 8 bases aligning to TRBD1. The CDR3 extends over 14 amino acids. Trimming removed 0 bases from V and 8 bases from J; junction bases left unmatched: 6. Per the germline V gene, CDR1 is SGHRS and CDR2 is YFSETQ.

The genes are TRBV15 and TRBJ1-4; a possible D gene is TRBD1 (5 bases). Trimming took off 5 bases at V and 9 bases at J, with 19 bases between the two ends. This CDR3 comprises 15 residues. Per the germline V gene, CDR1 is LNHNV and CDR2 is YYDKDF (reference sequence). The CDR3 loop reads CATSGEGPPPKKLFF. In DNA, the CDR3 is TGTGCCACCAGCGGGGAGGGGCCCCCCCCTAAAAAACTGTTTTTT.

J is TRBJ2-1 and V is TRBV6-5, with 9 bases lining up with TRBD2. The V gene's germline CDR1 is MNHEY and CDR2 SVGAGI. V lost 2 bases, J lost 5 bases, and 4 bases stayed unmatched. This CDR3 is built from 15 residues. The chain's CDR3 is CASSYGGGAHNEQFF. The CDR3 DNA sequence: TGTGCCAGCAGTTACGGCGGGGGGGCCCACAATGAGCAGTTCTTC.

CDR3 nucleotides: TGCGCCAGCAGCTTGGTACTAGTATCCGAGCAGTTCTTC. Translating it yields CASSLVLVSEQFF. V and J are TRBV5-1 and TRBJ2-1; a possible D gene is TRBD2 (5 bases). V lost 0 bases and J 10 bases, leaving 11 bases between the germline ends. The germline V gene encodes CDR1 SGHRS and CDR2 YFSETQ. CDR3 length equals 13 residues.

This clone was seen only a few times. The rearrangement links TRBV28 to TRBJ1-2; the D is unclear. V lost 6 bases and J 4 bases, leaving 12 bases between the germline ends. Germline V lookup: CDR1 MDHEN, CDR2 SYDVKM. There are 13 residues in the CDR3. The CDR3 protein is CASRPTEFYGYTF. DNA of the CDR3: TGTGCCAGCAGACCCACAGAATTCTATGGCTACACCTTC.

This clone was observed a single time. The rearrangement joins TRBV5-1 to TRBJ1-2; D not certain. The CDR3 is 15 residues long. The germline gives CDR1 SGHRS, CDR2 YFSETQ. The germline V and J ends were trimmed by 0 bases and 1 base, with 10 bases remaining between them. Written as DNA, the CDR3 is TGCGCCAGCAGCTTGGAACCAGACTTTAACTATGGCTACACCTTC. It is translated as CASSLEPDFNYGYTF. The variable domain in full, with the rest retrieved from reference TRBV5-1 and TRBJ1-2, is KAGVTQTPRYLIKTRGQQVTLSCSPISGHRSVSWYQQTPGQGLQFLFEYFSETQRNKGNFPGRFSGRQFSNSRSEMNVSTLELGDSALYLCASSLEPDFNYGYTFGSGTRLTVV.

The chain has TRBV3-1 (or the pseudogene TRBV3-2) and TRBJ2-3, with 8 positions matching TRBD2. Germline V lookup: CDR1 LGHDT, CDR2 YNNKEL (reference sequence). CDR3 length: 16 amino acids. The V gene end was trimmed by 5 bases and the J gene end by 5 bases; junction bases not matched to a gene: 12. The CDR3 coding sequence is TGTGCCAGCAGCGACACTAGCGGAGTTCCAGGAGATACGCAGTATTTT. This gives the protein CASSDTSGVPGDTQYF.

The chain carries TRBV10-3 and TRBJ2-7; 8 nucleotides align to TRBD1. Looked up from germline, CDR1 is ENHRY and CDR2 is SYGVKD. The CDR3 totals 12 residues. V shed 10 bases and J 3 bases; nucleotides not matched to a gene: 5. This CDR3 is CATWDRSYEQYF. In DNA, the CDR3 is TGTGCCACATGGGACAGGAGCTACGAGCAGTACTTC.

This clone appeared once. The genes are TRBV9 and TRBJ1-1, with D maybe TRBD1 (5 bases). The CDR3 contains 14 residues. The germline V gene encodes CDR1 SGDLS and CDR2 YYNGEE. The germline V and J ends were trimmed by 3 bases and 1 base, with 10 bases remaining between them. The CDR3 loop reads CASSARVGNTEAFF. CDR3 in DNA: TGTGCCAGCAGCGCCAGGGTAGGGAACACTGAAGCTTTCTTT. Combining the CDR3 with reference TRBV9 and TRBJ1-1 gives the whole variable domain DSGVTQTPKHLITATGQRVTLRCSPRSGDLSVYWYQQSLDQGLQFLIQYYNGEERAKGNILERFSAQQFPDLHSELNLSSLELGDSALYFCASSARVGNTEAFFGQGTRLTVV.

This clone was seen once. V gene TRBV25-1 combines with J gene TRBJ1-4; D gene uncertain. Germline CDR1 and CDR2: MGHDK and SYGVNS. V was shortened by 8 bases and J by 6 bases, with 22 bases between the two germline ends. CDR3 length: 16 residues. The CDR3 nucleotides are TGTGCCAGCTCTGGCACCTCGGGAGGAGGCTATGAAAAACTGTTTTTT. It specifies CASSGTSGGGYEKLFF.

CDR3 nucleotide sequence: TGTGCCAGCAGTTTACTGGGTACGGGGAATGGCTACACCTTC. Amino acid sequence: CASSLLGTGNGYTF. The chain employs TRBV27 and TRBJ1-2, with D unresolved. Trimming removed 2 bases from V and 6 bases from J, with 13 bases in between. CDR3 length equals 14 residues. The germline V gene encodes CDR1 MNHEY and CDR2 SMNVEV (reference sequence).

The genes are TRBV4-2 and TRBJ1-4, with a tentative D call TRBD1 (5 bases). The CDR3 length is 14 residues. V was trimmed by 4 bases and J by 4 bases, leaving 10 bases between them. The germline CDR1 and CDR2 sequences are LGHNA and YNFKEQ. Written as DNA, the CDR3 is TGTGCCAGCAGCCGGGCAGGGATTAATGAAAAACTGTTTTTT. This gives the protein CASSRAGINEKLFF.

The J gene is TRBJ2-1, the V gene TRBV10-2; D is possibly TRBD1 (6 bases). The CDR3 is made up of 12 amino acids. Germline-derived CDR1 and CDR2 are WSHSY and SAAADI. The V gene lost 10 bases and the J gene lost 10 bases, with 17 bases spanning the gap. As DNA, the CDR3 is TGCGCCACCCGGACAGTCTATAGGGAGCAGTTCTTC. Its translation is CATRTVYREQFF.

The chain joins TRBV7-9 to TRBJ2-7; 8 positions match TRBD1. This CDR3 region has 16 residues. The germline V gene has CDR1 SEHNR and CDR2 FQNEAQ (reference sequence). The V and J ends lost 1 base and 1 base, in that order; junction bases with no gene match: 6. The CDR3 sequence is CASSLVGDRGSYEQYF. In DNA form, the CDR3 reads TGTGCCAGCAGCTTAGTAGGAGACAGGGGATCCTACGAGCAGTACTTC. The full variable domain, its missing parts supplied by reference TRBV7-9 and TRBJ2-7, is DTGVSQNPRHKITKRGQNVTFRCDPISEHNRLYWYRQTLGQGPEFLTYFQNEAQLEKSRLLSDRFSAERPKGSFSTLEIQRTEQGDSAMYLCASSLVGDRGSYEQYFGPGTRLTVT.

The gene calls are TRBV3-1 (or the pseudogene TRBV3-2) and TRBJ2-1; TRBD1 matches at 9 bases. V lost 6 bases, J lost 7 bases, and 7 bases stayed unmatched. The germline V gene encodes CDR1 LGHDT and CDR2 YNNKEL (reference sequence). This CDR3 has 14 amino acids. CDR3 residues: CASSRGQGRNEQFF. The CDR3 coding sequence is TGTGCCAGCAGTCGCGGACAGGGGAGGAATGAGCAGTTCTTC.

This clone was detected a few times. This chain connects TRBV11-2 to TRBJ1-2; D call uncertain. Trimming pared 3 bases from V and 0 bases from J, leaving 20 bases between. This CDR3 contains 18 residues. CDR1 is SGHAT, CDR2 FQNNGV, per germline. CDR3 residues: CASSLPRTEEEANYGYTF. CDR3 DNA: TGTGCCAGCAGCTTGCCCCGGACGGAAGAGGAGGCTAACTATGGCTACACCTTC. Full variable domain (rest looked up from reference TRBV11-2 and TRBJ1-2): EAGVAQSPRYKIIEKRQSVAFWCNPISGHATLYWYQQILGQGPKLLIQFQNNGVVDDSQLPKDRFSAERLKGVDSTLKIQPAKLEDSAVYLCASSLPRTEEEANYGYTFGSGTRLTVV.

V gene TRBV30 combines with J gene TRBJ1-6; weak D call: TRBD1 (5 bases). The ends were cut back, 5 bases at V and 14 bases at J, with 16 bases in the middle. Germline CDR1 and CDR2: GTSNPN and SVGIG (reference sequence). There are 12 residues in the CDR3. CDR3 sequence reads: CAWGRGGGTLHF. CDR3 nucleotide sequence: TGTGCCTGGGGGAGGGGCGGCGGGACCCTCCACTTT.

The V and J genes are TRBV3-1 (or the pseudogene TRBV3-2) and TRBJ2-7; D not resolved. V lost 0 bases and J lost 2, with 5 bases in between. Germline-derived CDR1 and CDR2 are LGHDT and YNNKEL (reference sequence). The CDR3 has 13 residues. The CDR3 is CASSQETTYEQYF. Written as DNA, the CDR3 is TGTGCCAGCAGCCAAGAGACAACCTACGAGCAGTACTTC.

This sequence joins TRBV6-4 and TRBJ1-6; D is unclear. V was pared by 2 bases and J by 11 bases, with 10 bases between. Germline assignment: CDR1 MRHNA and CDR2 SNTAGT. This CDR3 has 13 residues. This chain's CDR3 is CASSDGGRPPLHF. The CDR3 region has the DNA TGTGCCAGCAGTGACGGCGGCCGGCCACCCCTCCACTTT.